Below are 18 T cell receptor beta chains sequenced from a single sample in a study of shared T cell receptors in the human thymus. Repertoires were generated with immunoSEQ multiplex PCR, while TCRdb's copy carries only in-frame clones and drops some. The sample contains about 380,000 clones, about 95% of which appear only once. The sequenced sample consisted of thymocytes. Receptor source: a human donor.

This sequence joins TRBV5-6 and TRBJ2-5; TRBD1 aligns across 9 bases. The CDR3 spans 15 residues. Germline CDR1 SGHDT, CDR2 YYEEEE. After removal of 0 bases from V and 4 bases from J, the junction contained 4 bases not matched to a gene. The CDR3 DNA sequence: TGTGCCAGCAGCTTGGGAGGGACAGGGAGAGAGACCCAGTACTTC. The encoded protein is CASSLGGTGRETQYF. Together with reference TRBV5-6 and TRBJ2-5, the CDR3 gives the full variable domain: DAGVTQSPTHLIKTRGQQVTLRCSPKSGHDTVSWYQQALGQGPQFIFQYYEEEERQRGNFPDRFSGHQFPNYSSELNVNALLLGDSALYLCASSLGGTGRETQYFGPGTRLLVL.

The chain carries TRBV7-2 and TRBJ2-7; 8 positions match TRBD2. After removal of 5 bases from V and 4 bases from J, the junction contained 7 bases not matched to a gene. Germline V gives CDR1 SGHTA, CDR2 FQGNSA. The CDR3 consists of 14 residues. The CDR3 sequence: CASSGSGGWYEQYF. Here the CDR3 DNA reads TGTGCCAGCAGCGGGTCGGGGGGGTGGTACGAGCAGTACTTC.

This clone was observed once. This chain uses TRBV11-1 with TRBJ2-5; possibly TRBD1 for D (6 bases). Germline V gene sequence: CDR1 SGHAT, CDR2 FQDESV (reference sequence). The ends were cut back, 0 bases at V and 9 bases at J, with 26 bases in the middle. The CDR3 is 18 residues long. The CDR3 loop is CASSLAYAEVGGQVAQYF. The CDR3 DNA sequence: TGTGCCAGCAGCTTAGCCTATGCCGAAGTAGGGGGTCAAGTGGCCCAGTACTTC.

The V call is TRBV7-9, the J call TRBJ2-2, with TRBD2 identical over 11 bases. The CDR3 spans 17 residues. Germline CDR1 SEHNR, CDR2 FQNEAQ (reference sequence). The ends lost 5 bases at V and 1 base at J; junction bases unmatched: 6. The CDR3 coding sequence is TGTGCCAGCAGCCGGCGGGGACTAGCGGAGAACACCGGGGAGCTGTTTTTT. Protein product: CASSRRGLAENTGELFF.

This clone has a single count. The gene calls are TRBV19 and TRBJ1-5, with D unresolved. CDR1 and CDR2 from the germline V gene are LNHDA and SQIVND (reference sequence). This CDR3 spans 15 amino acids. The V gene lost 0 bases and the J gene lost 9 bases, with 15 bases spanning the gap. CDR3 sequence (DNA): TGTGCCAGTAGTATAGATAAAGGGTTGGGCCGGCCCCAGCATTTT. This sequence encodes CASSIDKGLGRPQHF. Based on the CDR3 plus reference TRBV19 and TRBJ1-5, the full variable domain is DGGITQSPKYLFRKEGQNVTLSCEQNLNHDAMYWYRQDPGQGLRLIYYSQIVNDFQKGDIAEGYSVSREKKESFPLTVTSAQKNPTAFYLCASSIDKGLGRPQHFGDGTRLSIL.

This chain connects TRBV28 to TRBJ1-5; D remains ambiguous. Germline values: CDR1 MDHEN, CDR2 SYDVKM. The CDR3 extends over 19 amino acids. The V gene lost 6 bases and the J gene lost 0 bases, with 24 bases spanning the gap. This CDR3 is CASRHLHPPPGFSNQPQHF. DNA for the CDR3: TGTGCCAGCAGGCATTTACACCCACCCCCGGGGTTTAGCAATCAGCCCCAGCATTTT.

The chain recombines TRBV11-2 with TRBJ2-3; D is ambiguous. CDR1 and CDR2 from the germline V gene are SGHAT and FQNNGV. CDR3 length equals 11 residues. Trimming took off 6 bases at V and 6 bases at J, with 7 bases between the two ends. CDR3 residues: CASSLMDTQYF. For the CDR3, the DNA is TGTGCCAGCAGTTTAATGGATACGCAGTATTTT.

V and J are TRBV28 and TRBJ2-3; 16 positions agree with TRBD2. The CDR3 length is 18 residues. The V and J ends lost 2 bases and 4 bases, in that order; junction bases with no gene match: 6. The germline V gene encodes CDR1 MDHEN and CDR2 SYDVKM. The CDR3 coding sequence is TGTGCCAGCAGTTTAGTAGGGACTAGCGGGAGGGCCCCAGATACGCAGTATTTT. Translation: CASSLVGTSGRAPDTQYF.

The chain combines TRBV10-3 with TRBJ1-1; tentatively, D is TRBD1 (6 bases). The germline V gene encodes CDR1 ENHRY and CDR2 SYGVKD. The V end lost 3 bases, the J end lost 0 bases, and 17 bases lay between the germline ends. The CDR3 has 17 residues. The CDR3 sequence is CAISDRGGWVMNTEAFF. The CDR3 DNA follows: TGTGCCATCAGTGATCGGGGGGGCTGGGTGATGAACACTGAAGCTTTCTTT.

The chain uses TRBV7-2 and TRBJ1-2, with 10 bases matching TRBD1. With 4 bases clipped from V and 3 bases from J, the junction kept 17 bases outside the gene matches. Germline V gene sequence: CDR1 SGHTA, CDR2 FQGNSA. The CDR3 length is 19 residues. CDR3 DNA sequence: TGTGCCAGCAGCTCCTATCACGGGACAGGGGTGATAATCTACTATGGCTACACCTTC. It yields the protein CASSSYHGTGVIIYYGYTF.

The chain recombines TRBV11-2 with TRBJ2-1; D perhaps matches TRBD2 (6 bases). V lost 8 bases to trimming and J lost 9 bases, with 20 bases between them. Germline V CDR1 and CDR2: SGHAT, FQNNGV. The CDR3 loop spans 14 amino acids. CDR3 DNA: TGTGCCAGCTCCGGACTATTAGCGAGGTTTGAGCAGTTCTTC. It yields the protein CASSGLLARFEQFF.

CDR3 in amino acids: CASSDQGNTEAFF. CDR3 in DNA: TGTGCCAGCAGTGACCAGGGGAACACTGAAGCTTTCTTT. The rearrangement links TRBV6-1 to TRBJ1-1; the D gene is possibly TRBD1 (5 bases). The CDR3 sequence is 13 residues long. Germline CDR1 and CDR2: MNHNS and SASEGT. V was cut by 3 bases and J by 1 base, with 6 bases left in between.

This chain joins TRBV28 and TRBJ2-7, with D possibly called TRBD1 or TRBD2 (6 bases each). V was cut by 4 bases and J by 4 bases, with 17 bases left in between. In germline, CDR1 is MDHEN, CDR2 SYDVKM. The CDR3 runs to 15 residues. The CDR3: CASSSRRGERYEQYF. The CDR3 coding sequence is TGTGCCAGCAGTTCAAGAAGGGGGGAGAGATACGAGCAGTACTTC.

The chain joins TRBV4-3 to TRBJ2-2; 7 bases fit TRBD2. The CDR3 is 17 residues long. The junction had 11 bases not matched to a gene; V was cut back by 3 bases and J by 4 bases. Germline V gene lookup returns CDR1 LGHNA and CDR2 YSLEER. The CDR3 here is CASSHLQERGGTGELFF. CDR3 in DNA: TGCGCCAGCAGCCACCTACAGGAGCGGGGTGGCACCGGGGAGCTGTTTTTT.

This clone appeared a single time. The genes are TRBV7-2 and TRBJ2-7; D gene uncertain. In germline, CDR1 is SGHTA, CDR2 FQGNSA. The V end lost 3 bases, the J end lost 2 bases, and 8 bases lay between the germline ends. The CDR3 consists of 13 residues. CDR3 protein: CASSFNSTYEQYF. DNA of the CDR3: TGTGCCAGCAGCTTTAACAGTACCTACGAGCAGTACTTC.

The chain couples TRBV6-6 to TRBJ2-5; D gene ambiguous. This CDR3 is 13 amino acids long. V was pared by 4 bases and J by 4 bases, with 10 bases between. Germline assignment: CDR1 MNHNY and CDR2 SVGAGI (reference sequence). In nucleotides, the CDR3 is TGTGCCAGCAGTTCCCCGAGGACAGAGACCCAGTACTTC. It translates to CASSSPRTETQYF.

J is TRBJ2-1 and V is TRBV6-4, with 9 bases identical to TRBD1. V lost 8 bases, J lost 9 bases, and 11 bases stayed unmatched. This CDR3 spans 14 amino acids. Germline CDR1 is MRHNA and CDR2 is SNTAGT. The CDR3 region is CASGTGQGVSEQFF. The CDR3 nucleotides are TGTGCCAGCGGGACGGGACAGGGTGTTAGTGAGCAGTTCTTC.

This rearrangement joins TRBV27 to TRBJ2-7; 9 bases agree with TRBD1. Trimming at V came to 5 bases and at J to 6 bases, leaving 5 bases not matched to a gene. The CDR3 sequence is 13 residues long. In germline, CDR1 is MNHEY, CDR2 SMNVEV (reference sequence). The CDR3 spells CASSPLTGGEQYF. For the CDR3, the DNA is TGTGCCAGCAGTCCCTTGACAGGGGGCGAGCAGTACTTC.